The present T cell receptor beta chain was sequenced within a study of blood T cells in healthy people across ages. The use of a sample-barcoded 5' primer and a J-beta primer mix characterized a second PCR of about 7 to 12 cycles. MiXCR, applied by TCRdb to the 5' RACE reads, yields one record per CDR3 protein. The sample comprises around 1,000,000 distinct CDR3 sequences, about 23% of which are singletons, and around 0.75% rests with the top ten. The CDR3 length is 20 residues. Trimming took off 4 bases at V and 6 bases at J, with 31 bases between the two ends. Germline V gives CDR1 SGHAT, CDR2 FQDESV (reference sequence). This sample also appeared in a second study, on T cells of mothers and their children. That report adds: The entire RNA extract went into cDNA synthesis at approximately 1.6 ug per 15 ul. Addition of sample barcodes and 2-4 random nucleotides occurred through the M1S primer of the second PCR. The overlap seen between related mothers and children slightly exceeded that of unrelated pairs, though not significantly.

The genes are TRBV11-1 and TRBJ2-1; either TRBD1 or TRBD2 may fit D (5 bases each). The TCR sequence derives from a girl aged 2-15 years in good health. The sample taken for sequencing was blood. The CDR3 DNA reads as TGTGCCAGCAGCTCTGGTAATCTGGGACGGGACGACACACTATTCAATGAGCAGTTCTTC. Translation: CASSSGNLGRDDTLFNEQFF.